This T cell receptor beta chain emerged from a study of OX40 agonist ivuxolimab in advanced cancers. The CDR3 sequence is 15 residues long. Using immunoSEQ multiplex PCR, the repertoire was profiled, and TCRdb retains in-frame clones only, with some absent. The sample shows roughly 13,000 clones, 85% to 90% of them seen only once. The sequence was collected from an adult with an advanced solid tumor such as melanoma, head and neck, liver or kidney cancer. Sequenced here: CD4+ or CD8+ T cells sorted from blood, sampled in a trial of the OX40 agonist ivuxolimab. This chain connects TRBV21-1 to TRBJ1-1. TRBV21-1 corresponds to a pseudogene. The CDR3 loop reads CASSISNPGSTEAFF. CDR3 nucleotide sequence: TGTGCCAGCAGCATCTCGAACCCGGGGAGCACTGAAGCTTTCTTT.